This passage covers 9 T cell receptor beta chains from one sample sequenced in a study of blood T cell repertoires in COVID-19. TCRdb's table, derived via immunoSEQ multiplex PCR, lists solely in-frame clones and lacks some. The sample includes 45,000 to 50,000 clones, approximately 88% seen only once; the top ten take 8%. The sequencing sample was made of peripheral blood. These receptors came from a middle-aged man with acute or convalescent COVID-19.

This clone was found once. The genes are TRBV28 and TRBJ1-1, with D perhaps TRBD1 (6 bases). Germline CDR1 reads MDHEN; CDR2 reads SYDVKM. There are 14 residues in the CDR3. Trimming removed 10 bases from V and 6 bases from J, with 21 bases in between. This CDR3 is CATVPPGAGAEAFF. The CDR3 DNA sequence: TGTGCCACCGTTCCTCCAGGGGCTGGGGCTGAAGCTTTCTTT. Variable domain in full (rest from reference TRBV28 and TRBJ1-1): DVKVTQSSRYLVKRTGEKVFLECVQDMDHENMFWYRQDPGLGLRLIYFSYDVKMKEKGDIPEGYSVSREKKERFSLILESASTNQTSMYLCATVPPGAGAEAFFGQGTRLTVV.

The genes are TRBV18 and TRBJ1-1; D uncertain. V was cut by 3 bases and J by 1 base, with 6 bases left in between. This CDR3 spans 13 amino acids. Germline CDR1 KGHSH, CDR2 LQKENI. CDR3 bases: TGTGCCAGCTCACCGATCAGGAACACTGAAGCTTTCTTT. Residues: CASSPIRNTEAFF.

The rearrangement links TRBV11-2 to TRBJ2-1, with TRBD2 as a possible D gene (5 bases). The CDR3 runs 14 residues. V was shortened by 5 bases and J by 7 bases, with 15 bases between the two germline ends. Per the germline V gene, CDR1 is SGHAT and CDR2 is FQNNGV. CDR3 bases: TGTGCCAGCAGCCCTCAGAACTCGGGAAATGAGCAGTTCTTC. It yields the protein CASSPQNSGNEQFF.

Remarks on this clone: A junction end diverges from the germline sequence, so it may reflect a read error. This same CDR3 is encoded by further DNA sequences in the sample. The CDR3 DNA follows: TGTGCCAGCAGCTTAACAGGGACCTGGGATGGTTACACCTTC. Its translation is CASSLTGTWDGYTF. The rearrangement joins TRBV5-4 to TRBJ1-2, with D perhaps matching TRBD1 (6 bases). The CDR3 has 14 amino acids. CDR1 is SGHNT, CDR2 YYREEE, per germline (reference sequence).

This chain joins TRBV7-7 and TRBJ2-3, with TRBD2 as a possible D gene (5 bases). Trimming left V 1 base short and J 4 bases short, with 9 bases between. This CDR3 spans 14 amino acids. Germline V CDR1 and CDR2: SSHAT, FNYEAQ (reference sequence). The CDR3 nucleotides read TGTGCCAGCAGCTTAGTTTTCGGGGCAGATACGCAGTATTTT. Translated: CASSLVFGADTQYF.

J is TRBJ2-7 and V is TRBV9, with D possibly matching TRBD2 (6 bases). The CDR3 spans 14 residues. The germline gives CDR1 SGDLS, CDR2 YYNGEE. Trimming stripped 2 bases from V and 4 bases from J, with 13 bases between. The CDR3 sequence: CASSVGLGGYEQYF. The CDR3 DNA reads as TGTGCCAGCAGCGTCGGTCTGGGGGGTTACGAGCAGTACTTC.

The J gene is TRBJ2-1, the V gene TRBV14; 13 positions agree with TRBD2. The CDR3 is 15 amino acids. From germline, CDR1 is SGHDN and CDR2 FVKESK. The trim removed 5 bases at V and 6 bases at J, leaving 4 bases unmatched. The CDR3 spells CASSKWTSGSNEQFF. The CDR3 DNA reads TGTGCCAGCAGCAAATGGACTAGCGGGAGCAATGAGCAGTTCTTC.

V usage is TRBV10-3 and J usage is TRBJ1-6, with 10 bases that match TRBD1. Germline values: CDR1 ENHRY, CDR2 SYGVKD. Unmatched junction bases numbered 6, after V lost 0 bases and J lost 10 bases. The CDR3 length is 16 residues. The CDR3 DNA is TGTGCCATCAGTGAGTCCTCCGGGACAGGGGCCTCACCCCTCCACTTT. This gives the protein CAISESSGTGASPLHF.

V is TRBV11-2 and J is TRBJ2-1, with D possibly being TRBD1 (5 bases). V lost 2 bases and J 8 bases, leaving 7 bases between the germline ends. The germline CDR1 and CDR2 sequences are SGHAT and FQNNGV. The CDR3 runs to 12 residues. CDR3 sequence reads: CASSLQGDEQFF. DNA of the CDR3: TGTGCCAGCAGCTTACAAGGGGATGAGCAGTTCTTC.